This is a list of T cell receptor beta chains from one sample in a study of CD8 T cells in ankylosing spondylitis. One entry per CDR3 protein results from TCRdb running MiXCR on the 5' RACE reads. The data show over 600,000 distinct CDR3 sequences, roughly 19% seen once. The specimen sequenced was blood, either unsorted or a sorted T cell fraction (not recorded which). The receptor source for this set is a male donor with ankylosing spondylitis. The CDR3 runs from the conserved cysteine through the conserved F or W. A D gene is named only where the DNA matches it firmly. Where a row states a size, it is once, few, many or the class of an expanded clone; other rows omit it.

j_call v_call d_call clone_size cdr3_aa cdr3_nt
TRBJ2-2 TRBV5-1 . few CASSPGTTSTGELFF TGCGCCAGCAGCCCAGGGACAACCAGCACCGGGGAGCTGTTTTTT
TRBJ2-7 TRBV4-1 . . CASSQDERYEQYF TGCGCCAGCAGCCAAGACGAAAGGTACGAGCAGTACTTC
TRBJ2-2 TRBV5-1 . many CASSLRENTGELFF TGTGCCAGCAGCCTTAGGGAGAACACCGGGGAGCTGTTTTTT
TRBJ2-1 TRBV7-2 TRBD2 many CASSPGLAGISYNEQFF TGTGCCAGCAGCCCAGGACTAGCGGGAATATCCTACAATGAGCAGTTCTTC
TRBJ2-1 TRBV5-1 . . CASSLLPDGVGEQFF TGCGCCAGCAGCCTCCTGCCGGACGGAGTGGGTGAGCAGTTCTTC
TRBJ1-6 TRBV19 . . CASSRADSPLHF TGTGCCAGTAGCAGGGCCGATTCACCCCTCCACTTT
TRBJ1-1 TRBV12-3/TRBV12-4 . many CASSAQTGIRSEAFF TGTGCCAGCAGCGCTCAAACAGGGATTCGGAGTGAAGCTTTCTTT
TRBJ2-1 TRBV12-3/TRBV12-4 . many CASSPSGSGEQFF TGTGCCAGCAGTCCGTCGGGATCGGGTGAGCAGTTCTTC
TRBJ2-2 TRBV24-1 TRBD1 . CATSDATGQSPNTGELFF TGTGCCACCAGTGATGCCACGGGACAGAGCCCGAACACCGGGGAGCTGTTTTTT
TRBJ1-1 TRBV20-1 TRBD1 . CSARDRRGPSTEAFF TGCAGTGCTAGAGATAGGAGGGGGCCGAGCACTGAAGCTTTCTTT
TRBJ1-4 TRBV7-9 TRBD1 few CASLPAGTAGEKLFF TGTGCCAGCCTTCCGGCTGGGACAGCCGGTGAAAAACTGTTTTTT
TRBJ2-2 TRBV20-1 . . CSARRGGTDGELFF TGCAGTGCTCGCAGGGGAGGTACGGACGGGGAGCTGTTTTTT
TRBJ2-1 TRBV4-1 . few CASSQWLEDNEQFF TGCGCCAGCAGCCAGTGGCTAGAAGACAATGAGCAGTTCTTC
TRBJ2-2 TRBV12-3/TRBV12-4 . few CASSPLPGVYTGELFF TGTGCCAGCAGTCCCCTCCCTGGTGTGTACACCGGGGAGCTGTTTTTT
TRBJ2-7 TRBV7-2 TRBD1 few CASSLTGTGIYEQYF TGTGCCAGCAGCTTAACCGGGACAGGGATCTACGAGCAGTACTTC
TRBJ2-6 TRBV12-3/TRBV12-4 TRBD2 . CASSSRTSGGSGANVLTF TGTGCCAGCAGTTCACGGACTAGCGGGGGGTCTGGGGCCAACGTCCTGACTTTC
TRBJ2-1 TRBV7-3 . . CASRSPPYNEQFF TGTGCCAGCAGGTCTCCTCCCTACAATGAGCAGTTCTTC
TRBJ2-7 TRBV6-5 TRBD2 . CASSYSNGGKEQYF TGTGCCAGCAGTTACTCGAACGGGGGGAAGGAGCAGTACTTC
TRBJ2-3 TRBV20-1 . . CSASIRYGGTDTQYF TGCAGTGCTAGTATAAGATACGGCGGCACAGATACGCAGTATTTT
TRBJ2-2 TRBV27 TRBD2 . CASSLWAGVGGELFF TGTGCCAGCAGTTTATGGGCGGGAGTGGGCGGGGAGCTGTTTTTT
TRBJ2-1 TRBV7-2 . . CASSDSSYNEQFF TGTGCCAGCAGCGACAGCTCCTACAATGAGCAGTTCTTC